This TCR beta chain was captured in a study of blood T cell repertoires in COVID-19. For the study at large: The United States, Italy and Spain were the sources of the acute and convalescent COVID-19 samples. PBMCs, B-cell-depleted T cells, or T cells were the source of the cDNA or gDNA that made up the material.

Germline loops: CDR1 LNHDA, CDR2 SQIVND (reference sequence). The CDR3 covers 18 residues. With 3 bases clipped from V and 4 bases from J, the junction kept 12 bases outside the gene matches. Original data processing: For nucleated cells, counts were estimated from reference gene primer amplification. Data came from immunoSEQ multiplex PCR; TCRdb stores just in-frame clones and leaves some out. The V and J calls and clone size come from that table; D and trimming were worked out from the DNA. The sample has 65,000 to 95,000 clones, 80% seen once; the top ten hold more than 10%. The clonotype was recovered from a woman aged 40 to 50 with active or convalescent COVID-19. V usage is TRBV19 and J usage is TRBJ1-2, with 12 bases that match TRBD1. Material: peripheral blood. CDR3 DNA sequence: TGTGCCAGTAGTATCGGACTTGCCGGGACAGGGGGCGCCTATGGCTACACCTTC. Amino acid sequence: CASSIGLAGTGGAYGYTF.